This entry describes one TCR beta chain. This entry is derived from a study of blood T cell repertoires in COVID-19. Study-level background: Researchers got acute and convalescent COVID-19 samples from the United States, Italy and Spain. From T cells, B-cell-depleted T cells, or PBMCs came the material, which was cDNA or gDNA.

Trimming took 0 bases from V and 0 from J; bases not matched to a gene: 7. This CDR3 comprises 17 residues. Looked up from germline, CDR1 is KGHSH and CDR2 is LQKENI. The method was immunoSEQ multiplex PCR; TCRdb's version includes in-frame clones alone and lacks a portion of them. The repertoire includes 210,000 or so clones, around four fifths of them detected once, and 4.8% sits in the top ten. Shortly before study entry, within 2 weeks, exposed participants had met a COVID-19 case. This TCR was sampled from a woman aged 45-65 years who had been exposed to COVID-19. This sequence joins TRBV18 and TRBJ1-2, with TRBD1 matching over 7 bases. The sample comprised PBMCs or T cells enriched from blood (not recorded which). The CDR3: CASSPPGTARANYGYTF. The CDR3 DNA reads TGTGCCAGCTCACCACCCGGGACAGCGAGAGCTAACTATGGCTACACCTTC.